These 25 T cell receptor beta chains share one sample of origin, sequenced in a study of cytotoxic CD8 clonotypes in ibrutinib-treated CLL (dated by TCRdb to about 2021). The library came from the immunoSEQ multiplex PCR assay. The clones in this table, taken by TCRdb from immuneACCESS, are in-frame only. Not every clone is retained; where verified, under half of the shortfall comes from an unresolved V gene, and the cause of the rest is unknown. Within this sample are some 200,000 clones, with around 70% of them counted one time only. Of the sample, about 6.4% is held by the ten largest clones. The time point label of this sample denotes: 12 months on ibrutinib. The specimen was PBMCs, collected after 12 months of ibrutinib treatment. The receptors were gathered from a human donor with chronic lymphocytic leukemia.

The chain links TRBV27 to TRBJ2-1; D possibly matches TRBD1 or TRBD2 (5 bases each). The germline CDR1 and CDR2 sequences are MNHEY and SMNVEV (reference sequence). CDR3 length equals 15 residues. The V end lost 7 bases, the J end lost 0 bases, and 13 bases lay between the germline ends. CDR3 nucleotide sequence: TGTGCCAGCACGCCCGAGGGGAGCTCCTACAATGAGCAGTTCTTC. Its protein is CASTPEGSSYNEQFF.

V is TRBV7-6 and J is TRBJ1-6, with D possibly matching TRBD1 (6 bases). The CDR3 length is 14 residues. V shed 3 bases and J shed 7 bases, with 10 bases lying between them. CDR1 SGHVS and CDR2 FNYEAQ come from the germline V gene. CDR3 bases: TGTGCCAGCAGCTTGGCTCAGGGGAATTCACCCCTCCACTTT. It yields the protein CASSLAQGNSPLHF.

This clone came up once. The chain recombines TRBV27 with TRBJ2-1, with D uncertain. Germline values: CDR1 MNHEY, CDR2 SMNVEV (reference sequence). V was trimmed by 3 bases and J by 10 bases, leaving 13 bases between them. The CDR3 covers 13 residues. CDR3 amino acids: CASSFQRSREQFF. The CDR3 nucleotides are TGTGCCAGCAGTTTTCAACGGTCGCGGGAGCAGTTCTTC.

CDR3 residues: CASSLGTSGVGNTGELFF. CDR3 nucleotide sequence: TGTGCCAGCAGCTTAGGGACTAGCGGAGTGGGGAACACCGGGGAGCTGTTTTTT. The chain links TRBV11-3 to TRBJ2-2, with TRBD2 identical over 10 bases. The CDR3 consists of 18 residues. Germline V gives CDR1 SGHNT, CDR2 YENEEA. Unmatched junction bases numbered 6, after V lost 1 base and J lost 1 base.

The V call is TRBV20-1, the J call TRBJ2-7; D unclear. With 3 bases removed from V and 3 bases from J, the gap between germline ends came to 6 bases. Per the germline V gene, CDR1 is DFQATT and CDR2 is SNEGSKA (reference sequence). The CDR3 covers 11 residues. The CDR3 reads CSARRSYEQYF. CDR3 bases: TGCAGTGCTAGGCGGAGCTACGAGCAGTACTTC.

The genes are TRBV27 and TRBJ1-3; 7 bases map to TRBD1. CDR1 is MNHEY and CDR2 is SMNVEV in the germline V gene (reference sequence). The length of the CDR3 is 16 residues. After removal of 6 bases from V and 0 bases from J, the junction contained 8 bases not matched to a gene. CDR3 bases: TGTGCCAGCAGACCCACAGGGGTCATCTCTGGAAACACCATATATTTT. Amino acids: CASRPTGVISGNTIYF.

Concerning this clone itself: The sample contains more than one DNA sequence encoding this CDR3. The chain joins TRBV18 to TRBJ1-5; D is possibly TRBD1 (5 bases). V lost 2 bases to trimming and J lost 1 base, with 9 bases between them. Germline loops: CDR1 KGHSH, CDR2 LQKENI. This CDR3 has 15 amino acids. The CDR3 DNA reads TGTGCCAGCTCACCAGATCGGGGGAGCAATCAGCCCCAGCATTTT. Protein: CASSPDRGSNQPQHF.

This sequence joins TRBV7-8 and TRBJ1-3; D remains unclear. The CDR3 covers 15 residues. The V and J ends lost 4 bases and 4 bases respectively, with 14 bases between them. Germline CDR1 is SGHVS and CDR2 is FQNEAQ. CDR3 loop: CASSSSRSWGNTIYF. The CDR3 nucleotides read TGTGCCAGCAGCTCTTCCAGATCGTGGGGAAACACCATATATTTT.

The chain combines TRBV30 with TRBJ2-1; the match to TRBD2 covers 9 bases. The J segment lost 7 bases and the V segment lost 4 bases, leaving 14 bases of the junction unmatched. This CDR3 has 16 residues. Germline lookup yields CDR1 GTSNPN and CDR2 SVGIG (reference sequence). CDR3 nucleotides: TGTGCCTGGAACGACAGAGGGGGACTAGCCTTTAATGAGCAGTTCTTC. It yields the protein CAWNDRGGLAFNEQFF.

This clone was recorded a few times. The chain joins TRBV5-1 to TRBJ2-7; 8 bases align to TRBD1. V dropped 1 base and J dropped 0; count of bases not matched to a gene: 3. The CDR3 has 15 amino acids. The germline V gene encodes CDR1 SGHRS and CDR2 YFSETQ. The CDR3 DNA follows: TGCGCCAGCAGCTTGTTGGGACAGGTCTCCTACGAGCAGTACTTC. This encodes CASSLLGQVSYEQYF.

The chain combines TRBV2 with TRBJ1-4; 7 bases fit TRBD1. The CDR3 has 16 residues. Trimming cost V 4 bases and J 5 bases; bases outside gene matches: 10. Germline V lookup: CDR1 SNHLY, CDR2 FYNNEI. CDR3 in DNA: TGTGCCAGCAGTGGGAAAGAACAGGGGATCAATGAAAAACTGTTTTTT. Translating it yields CASSGKEQGINEKLFF.

The rearrangement links TRBV30 to TRBJ1-5; 8 nucleotides align to TRBD1. The CDR3 totals 14 residues. Germline CDR1 reads GTSNPN; CDR2 reads SVGIG (reference sequence). Germline trimming cut 5 bases from V and 6 bases from J; bases unmatched to any gene: 9. The DNA for the CDR3 is TGTGCCTGGGCCGACAGGGGTTGGGCTCAGCCCCAGCATTTT. This encodes CAWADRGWAQPQHF.

The chain is built from TRBV6-5 and TRBJ1-2; D is undetermined. The CDR3 has 12 amino acids. Looked up from germline, CDR1 is MNHEY and CDR2 is SVGAGI. V was clipped by 11 bases and J by 1 base, with 11 bases between them. CDR3 DNA: TGTGCCTGCCGAACGGGTAACTATGGCTACACCTTC. Its translation is CACRTGNYGYTF.

In this sample, this clone turned up once. The gene calls are TRBV7-2 and TRBJ1-2, with D perhaps matching TRBD1 (6 bases). Germline V gene lookup returns CDR1 SGHTA and CDR2 FQGNSA. The CDR3 contains 14 residues. V lost 4 bases to trimming and J lost 1 base, with 10 bases between them. The chain's CDR3 is CASSSRTVNYGYTF. CDR3 in DNA: TGTGCCAGCAGCTCCCGGACAGTTAACTATGGCTACACCTTC. Based on the CDR3 plus reference TRBV7-2 and TRBJ1-2, the full variable domain is GAGVSQSPSNKVTEKGKDVELRCDPISGHTALYWYRQSLGQGLEFLIYFQGNSAPDKSGLPSDRFSAERTGGSVSTLTIQRTQQEDSAVYLCASSSRTVNYGYTFGSGTRLTVV.

The V call is TRBV6-6, the J call TRBJ2-7; 7 bases map to TRBD2. Germline assignment: CDR1 MNHNY and CDR2 SVGAGI (reference sequence). Losses at the gene ends were 1 base for V and 5 bases for J; bases not matched to a gene: 5. This CDR3 has 14 residues. The CDR3 nucleotides are TGTGCCAGCAGTTACTGGAGCGGGGTCAACGAGCAGTACTTC. This translates into CASSYWSGVNEQYF.

This chain links TRBV7-9 with TRBJ2-3; D not resolved. The CDR3 sequence is 12 residues long. Germline CDR1 SEHNR, CDR2 FQNEAQ (reference sequence). The germline V and J ends were trimmed by 5 bases and 4 bases, with 7 bases remaining between them. The CDR3 sequence: CASSVKADTQYF. CDR3 bases: TGTGCCAGCAGCGTTAAAGCAGATACGCAGTATTTT.

V and J are TRBV29-1 and TRBJ2-7; maybe TRBD1 (5 bases). Per germline, CDR1 SQVTM and CDR2 ANQGSEA. The CDR3 is 12 amino acids. Trimming shortened V by 1 base and J by 4 bases, and 8 bases separated the two germline ends. The CDR3 DNA follows: TGCAGCGTTGAAGGACAGTCATACGAGCAGTACTTC. Residues: CSVEGQSYEQYF.

The rearrangement links TRBV29-1 to TRBJ2-3; D gene unclear. The CDR3 runs to 12 residues. Germline CDR1 is SQVTM and CDR2 is ANQGSEA. The V and J ends lost 6 bases and 2 bases respectively, with 9 bases between them. The CDR3 DNA is TGCAGCGTGTCGGACGTCACAGATACGCAGTATTTT. This sequence encodes CSVSDVTDTQYF.

V usage is TRBV29-1 and J usage is TRBJ1-1, with a weak D call TRBD1 (6 bases). The CDR3 is made up of 15 amino acids. V lost 6 bases, J lost 0 bases, and 17 bases lay in between. Germline V gives CDR1 SQVTM, CDR2 ANQGSEA. As DNA, the CDR3 is TGCAGCGTGGTGCCGAAGGCAGGGGTGAACACTGAAGCTTTCTTT. Residues: CSVVPKAGVNTEAFF.

CDR3 bases: TGTGCCAGCAGCTTAGATGCTACTCAAGGGGAGCAGTACTTC. This translates into CASSLDATQGEQYF. The J gene is TRBJ2-7, the V gene TRBV5-4; D is ambiguous. This CDR3 has 14 amino acids. Looked up from germline, CDR1 is SGHNT and CDR2 is YYREEE (reference sequence). The V and J ends lost 2 bases and 7 bases respectively, with 16 bases between them.

This clone was recorded a few times. The chain joins TRBV18 to TRBJ1-1; D uncertain. The length of the CDR3 is 12 residues. The germline CDR1 and CDR2 sequences are KGHSH and LQKENI. V lost 1 base and J lost 3, with 3 bases in between. The CDR3 sequence: CASSPLDTEAFF. In nucleotides, the CDR3 is TGTGCCAGCTCACCACTTGACACTGAAGCTTTCTTT.

This chain links TRBV5-1 with TRBJ1-1, with D unresolved. There are 14 residues in the CDR3. V lost 3 bases and J lost 6, with 15 bases in between. Germline V gene sequence: CDR1 SGHRS, CDR2 YFSETQ. Here the CDR3 DNA reads TGCGCCAGCAGCTACCGGGTTGGATCCGCTGAAGCTTTCTTT. Translated: CASSYRVGSAEAFF.

The chain couples TRBV11-2 to TRBJ1-2, with no clear D. The CDR3 is 11 amino acids. The germline V and J ends were trimmed by 5 bases and 8 bases, with 9 bases remaining between them. Germline V gives CDR1 SGHAT, CDR2 FQNNGV. The CDR3 loop reads CASSPGIGYTF. The CDR3 nucleotides read TGTGCCAGCAGCCCGGGGATCGGCTACACCTTC.

This chain joins TRBV7-2 and TRBJ1-1, with 7 positions matching TRBD1. From germline, CDR1 is SGHTA and CDR2 FQGNSA. The CDR3 has 14 residues. Losses at the gene ends were 3 bases for V and 5 bases for J; bases not matched to a gene: 6. The CDR3 reads CASSLLGGRTEAFF. The CDR3 nucleotides are TGTGCCAGCAGCTTGTTAGGGGGCCGGACTGAAGCTTTCTTT.

The V call is TRBV20-1, the J call TRBJ1-3; D is ambiguous. Germline assignment: CDR1 DFQATT and CDR2 SNEGSKA (reference sequence). This CDR3 has 11 amino acids. The ends were cut back, 4 bases at V and 3 bases at J, with 4 bases in the middle. CDR3 sequence (DNA): TGCAGTGCTATGGGTGGAAACACCATATATTTT. It is translated as CSAMGGNTIYF.